The source of this TCR beta chain is a study of shared clonotypes between healthy human individuals (dated by TCRdb to about 2020). About the study as a whole: Three men and two women, aged 18 to 49 years, made up the cohort. Blood TCR repertoires of about 5 healthy adults were deeply sequenced to estimate repertoire size and the extent of clonotype sharing between individuals. For each donor, CD4 naive and CD4 memory were each given three plates, CD8 naive was given two plates, and CD8 memory was given one plate. Per donor, leukapheresis produced somewhere between about 0.94 and 9 billion PBMCs. Libraries were prepared and TCR repertoires were sequenced by different laboratories using diverse techniques, in order to increase sequencing depth and limit assay-specific biases.

The donors were healthy, HIV-negative adults with no recently reported acute infections or vaccinations. Only Caucasian adults living in Nashville, Tennessee, USA were represented among the donors. CD4+ T cells were enriched by magnetic negative selection, after which naive cells were positively selected on CD45RA and the negative fraction was taken as the memory subset. Blood was obtained by leukapheresis, after which PBMCs were separated by Ficoll-Histopaque density gradient centrifugation and cryopreserved in liquid nitrogen vapor phase. Analytical flow cytometry was used to check the purity and quantity of every magnetically sorted T cell population. From each sorted fraction, genomic DNA was isolated and quantified by UV absorbance on a Nanodrop 2000c. Using the deep immunoSEQ assay, TCR CDR3 regions were amplified from genomic DNA by multiplex PCR. Extracted genomic DNA from each cell subset was distributed evenly across all wells of several immunoSEQ 96-well plates, and each plate was treated as a replicate. For sorted subsets, each replicate PCR was loaded with 200 ng genomic DNA, equivalent to 30,000 or so T cell genomes. Purified libraries were quantified with a Qubit 3.0 fluorometer, sized on a Bioanalyzer 2100, and re-quantified with the KAPA Library Quantification kit. Every immunoSEQ 96-well plate was sequenced on a separate single-read 150-cycle Illumina NextSeq 550 flow cell. Per the authors' processing: Because only junctional sequences without quality scores were contained in the immunoSEQ output, filtering matching that applied to full-length reads could not be performed. To assign V/J genes and CDR3, sequences were annotated using PyIR, a Python wrapper for IgBLAST v1.9, with IMGT germline references. Reads were filtered out if the reads had weak V/J assignments (E-value above 1e-6), no CDR3, stop codons, out-of-frame junctions, or ambiguous translated residues. V3J clonotypes were defined by identical inferred V gene, J gene, and CDR3 amino acid sequence. Percentage overlap between repertoires was computed as shared unique clonotypes divided by the size of the smaller repertoire. RTK rarefaction, the Chao1 estimator, and Recon v2.1 estimates of unobserved clonotypes were used to assess repertoire richness. Generation probabilities for all TCRbeta clonotypes obtained by the gDNA method from several donors were computed using OLGA. What TCRdb holds here is the immuneACCESS table cut down to in-frame rearrangements. Part of the clones is not present; checked against another copy, under half of the missing clones reflect an unresolved V gene, and the others are unexplained. V and J calls and clone size are as listed in that table; D and trimming were resolved from the DNA. This sample holds approximately 2.5 million clones; approximately 90% were observed only once. The ten largest make up roughly 0.15% of the sample.

The full study reports these points: Naive subsets generally had larger estimated clonotype richness than memory subsets did. Rarefaction of sorted-subset datasets indicated incomplete sequencing despite the large sequencing depth. When several donors were compared, the shared fraction of clonotypes was roughly 4.8% for naive CD4, 3.5% to 4% for naive CD8, more than 2% for memory CD4, and around 0.37% for memory CD8. Sampling was restricted to blood, and TCR repertoires in tissue are likely to differ from TCR repertoires in blood. Compared with non-shared clonotypes, the clonotypes found in all four sorted-subset donors had higher generation probabilities. Pairwise subsampling led to the expectation that sequencing depth would affect the degree of clonotype sharing among donors. The small number of donors limited the genetic and exposure-history diversity represented.

In regard to this clone: There is no known antigen for this receptor. No base-level quality is on record; no much larger clone is a single base apart.

The clonotype comes from a man aged 18 to 30 in good health. Material for sequencing was naive CD4+ T cells sorted from blood. In light of the paper, this sample's cell subset or site label describes: CD45RA+ positively selected.

The DNA is TGTGCCAGTAGTTCCAAAACCATTCGCACAGATACGCAGTATTTT. This encodes CASSSKTIRTDTQYF. The chain is encoded by TRBV19 joined to TRBJ2-3; the D gene is unclear. Trimming costs V 5 bases and J 1 base, and their ends lie 13 bases apart. The germline V gene (reference sequence) provides CDR1 LNHDA and CDR2 SQIVND. Reading from cysteine to phenylalanine, the CDR3 counts 15 amino acids. Only the CDR3 region is kept as DNA, spanning 45 bases read in frame from base 1.